The 27 T cell receptor beta chains below come from one sample, sequenced in a study of cytomegalovirus exposure and HLA in healthy donors. Researchers ran the PCR with 60 Vbeta and 13 Jbeta primers. Libraries were prepared by immunoSEQ multiplex PCR; TCRdb keeps only in-frame clonotypes and omits some of them. The data show some 84,000 clones, over 75% seen once. Sequencing used PBMCs. The receptors come from a boy between 10 and 17 years old in good health and CMV-seronegative.

V is TRBV14 and J is TRBJ1-1; 11 nucleotides match TRBD1. The CDR3 spans 14 residues. With V trimmed by 4 bases and J by 6 bases, 4 bases remained unmatched. Germline V gene data show CDR1 as SGHDN and CDR2 as FVKESK. CDR3 DNA: TGTGCCAGCAGCCCCGGGACAGGGGGATCTGAAGCTTTCTTT. It specifies CASSPGTGGSEAFF.

This rearrangement joins TRBV10-3 to TRBJ2-7, with D uncertain. Germline values: CDR1 ENHRY, CDR2 SYGVKD. This CDR3 region has 13 residues. Trimming cost V 0 bases and J 3 bases, with 6 bases left between them. Here the CDR3 DNA reads TGTGCCATCAGTGAGTCGAACTACTACGAGCAGTACTTC. This codes for CAISESNYYEQYF.

The CDR3 DNA sequence: TGCGCCAGCAGCCACCAACGGGGGGCCAATCAGCCCCAGCATTTT. Encoded protein: CASSHQRGANQPQHF. The chain carries TRBV4-1 and TRBJ1-5; D may be TRBD1 (6 bases). V gave up 3 bases and J gave up 3 bases, with 12 bases separating them. Germline values: CDR1 MGHRA, CDR2 YSYEKL. The CDR3 has 15 residues.

The rearrangement joins TRBV28 to TRBJ1-1, with D maybe TRBD1 (6 bases). The CDR3 is 14 residues long. Trimming took off 5 bases at V and 2 bases at J, with 12 bases between the two ends. The germline gives CDR1 MDHEN, CDR2 SYDVKM. In DNA, the CDR3 is TGTGCCAGCAGTCCCTGGGGGCTCAACACTGAAGCTTTCTTT. Residues: CASSPWGLNTEAFF.

The chain is built from TRBV9 and TRBJ2-1; 8 nucleotides align to TRBD1. Germline CDR1 SGDLS, CDR2 YYNGEE. The CDR3 consists of 13 residues. Trimming cost V 4 bases and J 7 bases; bases outside gene matches: 4. The chain's CDR3 is CASSQDRENEQFF. In DNA, the CDR3 is TGTGCCAGCAGCCAGGACAGGGAAAATGAGCAGTTCTTC.

This rearrangement joins TRBV10-3 to TRBJ1-2, with D possibly being TRBD1 (6 bases). With 6 bases removed from V and 4 bases from J, the gap between germline ends came to 18 bases. CDR3 length equals 15 residues. Germline V gene sequence: CDR1 ENHRY, CDR2 SYGVKD. The CDR3 is CAISMDSSTFYGYTF. In DNA form, the CDR3 reads TGTGCCATCAGCATGGACAGTTCGACTTTCTATGGCTACACCTTC.

Regarding this clone: At one end the junction does not follow the germline gene, possibly because of a read error. The chain couples TRBV5-4 to TRBJ2-7; 8 bases map to TRBD2. The CDR3 loop spans 12 amino acids. From germline, CDR1 is SGHNT and CDR2 YYREEE (reference sequence). Here the CDR3 DNA reads TGTGCCAGCAGCTTTGGGTCAGCGGGAGCGAACTTC. Translation gives CASSFGSAGANF.

The chain uses TRBV5-6 and TRBJ2-7, with a tentative D call TRBD2 (6 bases). The ends were cut back, 1 base at V and 3 bases at J, with 17 bases in the middle. The CDR3 length is 16 residues. Germline CDR1 is SGHDT and CDR2 is YYEEEE. The CDR3 sequence is CASSLLAGSFIYEQYF. CDR3 coding DNA: TGTGCCAGCAGCTTGTTGGCGGGGTCTTTCATCTACGAGCAGTACTTC.

The rearrangement uses TRBV19 and TRBJ2-5, with D possibly TRBD2 on 5 matching bases. The CDR3 is made up of 12 amino acids. Between the trimmed V and J ends, which lost 11 bases and 3 bases, there was a span of 13 bases. The germline gives CDR1 LNHDA, CDR2 SQIVND (reference sequence). CDR3 sequence (DNA): TGTGCCTCATCACCCGGGGAAGAGACCCAGTACTTC. Translated: CASSPGEETQYF.

The gene calls are TRBV5-1 and TRBJ2-3, with 12 bases aligning to TRBD1. The CDR3 runs to 16 residues. CDR1 is SGHRS, CDR2 YFSETQ, per germline. Unmatched junction bases numbered 9, after V lost 0 bases and J lost 10 bases. CDR3 residues: CASSLDAGTGGAAQYF. In DNA, the CDR3 is TGCGCCAGCAGCTTGGACGCCGGGACAGGGGGCGCGGCGCAGTATTTT.

The chain recombines TRBV30 with TRBJ2-3; D unclear. This CDR3 spans 15 amino acids. The V gene lost 4 bases and the J gene lost 2 bases, with 16 bases spanning the gap. CDR1 and CDR2 from the germline V gene are GTSNPN and SVGIG (reference sequence). The CDR3 sequence: CAWTILAGITDTQYF. As DNA, the CDR3 is TGTGCCTGGACCATTCTGGCAGGAATCACAGATACGCAGTATTTT.

J is TRBJ2-1 and V is TRBV4-3, with D uncertain. Germline-derived CDR1 and CDR2 are LGHNA and YSLEER. This CDR3 has 16 amino acids. V gave up 0 bases and J gave up 4 bases, with 13 bases separating them. CDR3 in amino acids: CASSQEERSPYNEQFF. The CDR3 nucleotides read TGCGCCAGCAGCCAAGAGGAGAGAAGCCCTTACAATGAGCAGTTCTTC.

The J gene is TRBJ2-1, the V gene TRBV13, with 8 bases aligning to TRBD2. Germline V gene lookup returns CDR1 PRHDT and CDR2 FYEKMQ (reference sequence). J lost 7 bases, V lost 5 bases, and 10 bases had no gene match. The CDR3 covers 15 residues. The CDR3 DNA reads as TGTGCCAGCAGCACCCGACTAGCGCCGTGGAATGAGCAGTTCTTC. It specifies CASSTRLAPWNEQFF. Looking up the rest from reference TRBV13 and TRBJ2-1 gives the full variable domain: AAGVIQSPRHLIKEKRETATLKCYPIPRHDTVYWYQQGPGQDPQFLISFYEKMQSDKGSIPDRFSAQQFSDYHSELNMSSLELGDSALYFCASSTRLAPWNEQFFGPGTRLTVL.

The chain has TRBV6-5 and TRBJ1-1, with D possibly TRBD1 on 5 matching bases. The CDR3 consists of 15 residues. Looked up from germline, CDR1 is MNHEY and CDR2 is SVGAGI. V lost 6 bases and J 4 bases, leaving 18 bases between the germline ends. The CDR3 sequence is CASSPSGVFTTEAFF. DNA of the CDR3: TGTGCCAGCAGCCCATCGGGGGTATTTACCACTGAAGCTTTCTTT.

V usage is TRBV6-1 and J usage is TRBJ1-3; D possibly corresponds to TRBD1 (5 bases). The ends were cut back, 2 bases at V and 4 bases at J, with 15 bases in the middle. Germline V gene lookup returns CDR1 MNHNS and CDR2 SASEGT. This CDR3 comprises 16 residues. The CDR3 loop is CASSEFIGATGNTIYF. The CDR3 bases are TGTGCCAGCAGTGAATTCATTGGGGCAACCGGAAACACCATATATTTT.

The genes are TRBV27 and TRBJ1-6; TRBD1 might be the D (5 bases). The V end lost 1 base, the J end lost 9 bases, and 10 bases lay between the germline ends. Germline assignment: CDR1 MNHEY and CDR2 SMNVEV (reference sequence). The CDR3 loop spans 14 amino acids. The CDR3 here is CASSLYRGSSPLHF. The CDR3 DNA follows: TGTGCCAGCAGTTTATATAGGGGATCTTCACCCCTCCACTTT.

This rearrangement joins TRBV11-1 to TRBJ2-7, with 10 bases identical to TRBD2. The germline V gene has CDR1 SGHAT and CDR2 FQDESV (reference sequence). The CDR3 loop spans 14 amino acids. V was pared by 2 bases and J by 2 bases, with 0 bases of the junction left unmatched. The CDR3 protein is CASSLTSGAYEQYF. The CDR3 DNA is TGTGCCAGCAGCTTAACTAGCGGGGCCTACGAGCAGTACTTC.

This clone showed up just once. This sequence joins TRBV4-2 and TRBJ2-5; TRBD1 might be the D (6 bases). The CDR3 has 15 amino acids. With 0 bases removed from V and 3 bases from J, the gap between germline ends came to 11 bases. Germline V gene data show CDR1 as LGHNA and CDR2 as YNFKEQ. In DNA, the CDR3 is TGTGCCAGCAGCCAAGATCCAGGGGCGGAAGAGACCCAGTACTTC. Residues: CASSQDPGAEETQYF.

This clone was seen once. The rearrangement links TRBV30 to TRBJ2-2; TRBD2 is a possible D gene (6 bases). The CDR3 totals 15 residues. Germline V gene data show CDR1 as GTSNPN and CDR2 as SVGIG (reference sequence). Trimming cost V 5 bases and J 1 base, with 14 bases left between them. The CDR3 sequence: CAWGGSAGNTGELFF. CDR3 DNA: TGTGCCTGGGGGGGGTCAGCGGGGAACACCGGGGAGCTGTTTTTT.

The V and J genes are TRBV5-1 and TRBJ1-2, with TRBD1 as a possible D gene (5 bases). Per germline, CDR1 SGHRS and CDR2 YFSETQ. The CDR3 consists of 15 residues. Trimming removed 3 bases at V and 6 bases at J, with 18 bases between. CDR3 DNA sequence: TGCGCCAGCAGCTCCGGTTTAAGGGGAACGGATGGCTACACCTTC. Protein sequence: CASSSGLRGTDGYTF.

The rearrangement joins TRBV29-1 to TRBJ1-5; 8 bases fit TRBD1. V lost 4 bases and J lost 4; bases outside the gene matches: 3. This CDR3 is built from 13 residues. Germline lookup yields CDR1 SQVTM and CDR2 ANQGSEA. The CDR3 reads CSVGTGNNQPQHF. The CDR3 coding sequence is TGCAGCGTTGGGACAGGGAATAATCAGCCCCAGCATTTT.

This chain joins TRBV7-6 and TRBJ2-5; D gene unclear. The length of the CDR3 is 13 residues. Trimming pared 0 bases from V and 2 bases from J, leaving 4 bases between. CDR1 and CDR2 from the germline V gene are SGHVS and FNYEAQ. The DNA for the CDR3 is TGTGCCAGCAGCTTAGCGAGGCAAGAGACCCAGTACTTC. Its translation is CASSLARQETQYF.

The rearrangement joins TRBV6-4 to TRBJ1-1, with TRBD1 as a possible D gene (5 bases). The V gene's germline CDR1 is MRHNA and CDR2 SNTAGT. This CDR3 is 14 amino acids long. V shed 3 bases and J shed 10 bases, with 18 bases lying between them. The CDR3 coding sequence is TGTGCCAGCAGTGAAGGGCGGGACTCGAAGGTAGCTTTCTTT. Translated: CASSEGRDSKVAFF.

The V and J genes are TRBV7-8 and TRBJ1-5; 9 nucleotides match TRBD1. The germline V gene has CDR1 SGHVS and CDR2 FQNEAQ. The J segment lost 6 bases and the V segment lost 5 bases, leaving 8 bases of the junction unmatched. The CDR3 is 15 amino acids. CDR3: CASSSTGQGSQPQHF. In DNA, the CDR3 is TGTGCCAGCAGCAGCACGGGACAGGGAAGTCAGCCCCAGCATTTT.

The chain has TRBV7-6 and TRBJ1-2; possibly TRBD1 for D (5 bases). This CDR3 region has 15 residues. Trimming pared 0 bases from V and 1 base from J, leaving 9 bases between. Germline CDR1 and CDR2: SGHVS and FNYEAQ. DNA for the CDR3: TGTGCCAGCAGCTTAGCGGGGGGGGATAACTATGGCTACACCTTC. Its translation: CASSLAGGDNYGYTF.

The chain is built from TRBV19 and TRBJ1-1; TRBD1 matches 7 bases. CDR1 is LNHDA and CDR2 is SQIVND in the germline V gene (reference sequence). The CDR3 has 13 residues. V lost 5 bases, J lost 7 bases, and 7 bases stayed unmatched. The CDR3 DNA follows: TGTGCCAGTAGTGTGGGACAGAATTTTGAAGCTTTCTTT. Translated, it gives CASSVGQNFEAFF. The whole variable domain, filled in from reference TRBV19 and TRBJ1-1, reads DGGITQSPKYLFRKEGQNVTLSCEQNLNHDAMYWYRQDPGQGLRLIYYSQIVNDFQKGDIAEGYSVSREKKESFPLTVTSAQKNPTAFYLCASSVGQNFEAFFGQGTRLTVV.

Only one count was recorded for this clone. The chain is built from TRBV27 and TRBJ1-2; D might be TRBD1 (6 bases). This CDR3 spans 13 amino acids. Germline V gene data show CDR1 as MNHEY and CDR2 as SMNVEV (reference sequence). V lost 4 bases and J lost 7, with 13 bases in between. The CDR3 protein is CASSSDRKTGYTF. The CDR3 DNA reads TGTGCCAGCAGTTCGGACAGAAAGACTGGCTACACCTTC.